This T cell receptor (beta chain) was observed in a study of regulatory T cells in long-lasting Graves disease. At least ten counts were recorded for this clonotype. Its matching antigen is unknown. Sequencing libraries for TCR beta were prepared with iRepertoire HTBI primers and Arm-PCR of CDR3 regions. TCRdb re-analysed the multiplex PCR reads in MiXCR, keeping a single row per CDR3 protein. The sample shows 350,000 to 550,000 distinct CDR3 sequences, approximately 15% of them seen only once. Time point of the sample: newly diagnosed GD, antithyroid drugs for less than 3 months. Extracted PBMC RNA gave rise to the TCR library. CDR3 size: 12 residues. V gave up 6 bases and J gave up 7 bases, with 12 bases separating them. Study-wide results and limits: Persistent patients shared about 2,800 public clonotypes among themselves. Newly diagnosed patients shared fewer, at nearly 1,000.

The sample was also linked to a second study, of T cells in Graves' hyperthyroidism and ophthalmopathy. That publication notes: Patients were excluded because of uncontrolled infection, other autoimmune disease, pregnancy or lactation.

The TCR was taken from a woman in her twenties or thirties with Graves disease. The input for sequencing was peripheral blood mononuclear cells (PBMCs), taken at new diagnosis, from a patient treated with antithyroid drugs. V is TRBV12-3 or TRBV12-4 and J is TRBJ1-1; D perhaps matches TRBD1 (5 bases). CDR3 in amino acids: CASSTDRFEAFF. CDR3 nucleotide sequence: TGTGCCAGCAGCACCGACAGATTTGAAGCTTTCTTT.